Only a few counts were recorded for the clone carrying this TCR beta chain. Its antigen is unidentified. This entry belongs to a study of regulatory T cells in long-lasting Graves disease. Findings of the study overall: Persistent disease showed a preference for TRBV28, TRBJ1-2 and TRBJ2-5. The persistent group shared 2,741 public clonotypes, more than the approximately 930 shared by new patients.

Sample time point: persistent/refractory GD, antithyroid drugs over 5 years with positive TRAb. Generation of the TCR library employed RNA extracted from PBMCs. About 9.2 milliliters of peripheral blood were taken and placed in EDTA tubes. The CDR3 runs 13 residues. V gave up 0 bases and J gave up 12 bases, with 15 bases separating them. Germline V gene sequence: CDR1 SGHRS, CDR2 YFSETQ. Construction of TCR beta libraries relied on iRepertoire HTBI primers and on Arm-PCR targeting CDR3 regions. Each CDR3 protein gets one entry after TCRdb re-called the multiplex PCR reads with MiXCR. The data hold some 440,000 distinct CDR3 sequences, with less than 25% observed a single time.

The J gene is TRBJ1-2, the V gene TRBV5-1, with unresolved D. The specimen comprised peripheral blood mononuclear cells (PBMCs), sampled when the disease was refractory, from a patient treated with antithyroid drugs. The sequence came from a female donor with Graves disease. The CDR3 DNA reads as TGCGCCAGCAGCTTGGCCGTAGGCTATATGGACACCTTC. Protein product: CASSLAVGYMDTF.